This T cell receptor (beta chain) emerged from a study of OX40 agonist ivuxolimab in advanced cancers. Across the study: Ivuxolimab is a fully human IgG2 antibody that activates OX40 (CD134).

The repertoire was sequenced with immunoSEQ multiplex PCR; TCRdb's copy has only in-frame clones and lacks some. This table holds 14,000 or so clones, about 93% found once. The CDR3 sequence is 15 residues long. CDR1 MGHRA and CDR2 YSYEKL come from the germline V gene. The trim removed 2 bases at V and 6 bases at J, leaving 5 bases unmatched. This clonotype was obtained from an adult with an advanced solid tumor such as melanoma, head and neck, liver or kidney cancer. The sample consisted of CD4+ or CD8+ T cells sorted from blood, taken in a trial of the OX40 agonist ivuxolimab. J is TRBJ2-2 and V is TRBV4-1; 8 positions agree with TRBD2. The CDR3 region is CASSQFGGVAGELFF. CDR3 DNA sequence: TGCGCCAGCAGCCAATTCGGGGGGGTCGCCGGGGAGCTGTTTTTT.